This passage covers 26 T cell receptor beta chains from one sample sequenced in a study of cytomegalovirus exposure and HLA in healthy donors. The study ran its PCR with 60 Vbeta and 13 Jbeta primers. This table comes from immunoSEQ multiplex PCR, and its TCRdb copy is limited to in-frame clones, with some not included. The profile shows 150,000 to 200,000 clones, around three quarters of them singletons. The sequencing input was PBMCs. The receptor set was obtained from a woman in her 30s in good health and CMV-seropositive.

This rearrangement joins TRBV4-2 to TRBJ1-3, with D possibly matching TRBD1 (6 bases). The germline V and J ends were trimmed by 1 base and 10 bases, with 8 bases remaining between them. Per the germline V gene, CDR1 is LGHNA and CDR2 is YNFKEQ. This CDR3 is built from 12 residues. The CDR3 protein is CASSQGDNTIYF. In DNA form, the CDR3 reads TGTGCCAGCAGCCAAGGGGACAATACCATATATTTT.

The chain has TRBV7-2 and TRBJ2-7; 7 bases map to TRBD1. Germline V lookup: CDR1 SGHTA, CDR2 FQGNSA. The trim removed 3 bases at V and 3 bases at J, leaving 5 bases unmatched. The CDR3 is 14 residues long. CDR3 sequence reads: CASSFRQGDYEQYF. The CDR3 DNA reads TGTGCCAGCAGCTTTAGACAGGGCGACTACGAGCAGTACTTC.

The V and J genes are TRBV6-5 and TRBJ2-5, with a weak D call TRBD1 (5 bases). The better agreement between TRBJ2-7 and the DNA end casts doubt on the J call. The CDR3 runs 14 residues. CDR1 is MNHEY, CDR2 SVGAGI, per germline. CDR3 nucleotides: TGTGCCAGCAGTTACTCGAGCACAGGAAGCGAGCAGTACTTC. It codes for CASSYSSTGSEQYF.

V and J are TRBV5-6 and TRBJ2-1; 7 bases line up with TRBD2. Germline V gene lookup returns CDR1 SGHDT and CDR2 YYEEEE. The CDR3 has 15 residues. V lost 0 bases and J lost 6; bases outside the gene matches: 6. CDR3 bases: TGTGCCAGCAGCTTGGTACAGCGGGAACTCAATGAGCAGTTCTTC. Translated: CASSLVQRELNEQFF.

The V gene is TRBV28, the J gene TRBJ1-1; possible D gene TRBD1, 5 bases. This CDR3 comprises 14 residues. The V gene lost 5 bases and the J gene lost 4 bases, with 14 bases spanning the gap. Per germline, CDR1 MDHEN and CDR2 SYDVKM. The CDR3 bases are TGTGCCAGCAGTCAAGCAGGGTTAGGCACTGAAGCTTTCTTT. Translating it yields CASSQAGLGTEAFF.

The chain links TRBV5-5 to TRBJ1-2; D ambiguous. This CDR3 comprises 12 residues. V lost 0 bases to trimming and J lost 4 bases, with 4 bases between them. The germline CDR1 and CDR2 sequences are SGHKS and YYEKEE (reference sequence). DNA of the CDR3: TGTGCCAGCAGCTTGGACACCTATGGCTACACCTTC. Translation: CASSLDTYGYTF.

The chain carries TRBV9 and TRBJ2-2; TRBD2 matches at 7 bases. The ends lost 2 bases at V and 4 bases at J; junction bases unmatched: 5. CDR1 SGDLS and CDR2 YYNGEE come from the germline V gene. The length of the CDR3 is 15 residues. CDR3 in DNA: TGTGCCAGCAGCGTTGGCGGGGGAGCCACCGGGGAGCTGTTTTTT. This gives the protein CASSVGGGATGELFF.

The CDR3 sequence is CASSTHTVFSGNTIYF. The DNA of the CDR3 is TGCGCCAGCAGCACACATACAGTCTTCTCTGGAAACACCATATATTTT. The chain recombines TRBV4-1 with TRBJ1-3; no firm D call. Trimming removed 5 bases at V and 0 bases at J, with 14 bases between. This CDR3 has 16 residues. Germline values: CDR1 MGHRA, CDR2 YSYEKL.

This chain connects TRBV2 to TRBJ2-7; D is perhaps TRBD2 (6 bases). This CDR3 has 13 residues. Germline V CDR1 and CDR2: SNHLY, FYNNEI. The V and J ends lost 8 bases and 0 bases respectively, with 11 bases between them. CDR3 region: CASRDSGSYEQYF. CDR3 in DNA: TGTGCCAGCCGGGACTCAGGCTCCTACGAGCAGTACTTC. Combining the CDR3 with reference TRBV2 and TRBJ2-7 gives the whole variable domain EPEVTQTPSHQVTQMGQEVILRCVPISNHLYFYWYRQILGQKVEFLVSFYNNEISEKSEIFDDQFSVERPDGSNFTLKIRSTKLEDSAMYFCASRDSGSYEQYFGPGTRLTVT.

This chain connects TRBV28 to TRBJ2-1, with D perhaps TRBD1 (6 bases). This CDR3 is built from 15 residues. Germline V lookup: CDR1 MDHEN, CDR2 SYDVKM. V gave up 5 bases and J gave up 9 bases, with 20 bases separating them. The CDR3 here is CASSPAPGQTGEQFF. CDR3 coding DNA: TGTGCCAGCAGTCCAGCCCCCGGACAGACGGGTGAGCAGTTCTTC.

The chain couples TRBV10-3 to TRBJ1-3, with TRBD1 as a possible D gene (6 bases). Germline V gene sequence: CDR1 ENHRY, CDR2 SYGVKD. The CDR3 is made up of 15 amino acids. Trimming stripped 6 bases from V and 0 bases from J, with 12 bases between. CDR3 DNA sequence: TGTGCCATCAGCCTGGGACACCCCTCTGGAAACACCATATATTTT. Amino acid sequence: CAISLGHPSGNTIYF.

This clone was seen just once. The chain has TRBV6-5 and TRBJ2-7, with D possibly matching TRBD1 (6 bases). Trimming pared 6 bases from V and 3 bases from J, leaving 9 bases between. The CDR3 contains 12 residues. Germline V CDR1 and CDR2: MNHEY, SVGAGI. This CDR3 is CASRGTHYEQYF. As DNA, the CDR3 is TGTGCCAGCAGAGGGACACACTACGAGCAGTACTTC.

A few counts support this clone. This sequence joins TRBV21-1 and TRBJ1-6; the table assigns TRBD1, which was not confirmed against the DNA. TRBV21-1 is listed as a pseudogene. This CDR3 has 16 amino acids. The CDR3 here is CASSKGRTEVESPLHF. The CDR3 DNA sequence: TGTGCCAGCAGCAAAGGGCGGACAGAGGTAGAATCACCCCTCCACTTT.

The chain uses TRBV5-4 and TRBJ2-5; 7 bases line up with TRBD1. CDR3 length equals 16 residues. V was clipped by 5 bases and J by 2 bases; unmatched bases: 12. Germline lookup yields CDR1 SGHNT and CDR2 YYREEE (reference sequence). The CDR3 DNA is TGTGCCAGCAGTATGGGGGCAGACAGGGCGCAAGAGACCCAGTACTTC. Protein sequence: CASSMGADRAQETQYF.

The rearrangement links TRBV10-3 to TRBJ1-1; D is possibly TRBD1 (6 bases). The CDR3 is 16 residues long. Per germline, CDR1 ENHRY and CDR2 SYGVKD. Trimming left V 11 bases short and J 3 bases short, with 25 bases between. The CDR3 reads CAASVAGGGQDTEAFF. The CDR3 DNA reads TGTGCCGCCTCAGTGGCGGGAGGGGGGCAAGACACTGAAGCTTTCTTT.

This sequence joins TRBV7-6 and TRBJ1-1; D is perhaps TRBD1 (5 bases). The germline CDR1 and CDR2 sequences are SGHVS and FNYEAQ. The CDR3 extends over 14 amino acids. Trimming took 1 base from V and 5 from J, leaving 11 bases between them. CDR3 DNA: TGTGCCAGCAGCTTAGGGCGGGGGGTAACTGAAGCTTTCTTT. It translates to CASSLGRGVTEAFF. The variable domain in full, with the rest retrieved from reference TRBV7-6 and TRBJ1-1, is GAGVSQSPRYKVTKRGQDVALRCDPISGHVSLYWYRQALGQGPEFLTYFNYEAQQDKSGLPNDRFSAERPEGSISTLTIQRTEQRDSAMYRCASSLGRGVTEAFFGQGTRLTVV.

This chain uses TRBV5-1 with TRBJ2-1; D perhaps matches TRBD1 (5 bases). This CDR3 is built from 13 residues. Trimming shortened V by 4 bases and J by 3 bases, and 8 bases separated the two germline ends. The germline V gene encodes CDR1 SGHRS and CDR2 YFSETQ. CDR3 nucleotides: TGCGCCAGCAGCCCTGGACACTACAATGAGCAGTTCTTC. The encoded protein is CASSPGHYNEQFF.

The V gene is TRBV7-2, the J gene TRBJ2-7; D call uncertain. Trimming stripped 4 bases from V and 3 bases from J, with 4 bases between. This CDR3 is 11 amino acids long. Germline V gene lookup returns CDR1 SGHTA and CDR2 FQGNSA. The CDR3 is CASSSYYEQYF. The CDR3 coding sequence is TGTGCCAGCAGCTCCTACTACGAGCAGTACTTC. The whole variable domain, remainder taken from reference TRBV7-2 and TRBJ2-7, is GAGVSQSPSNKVTEKGKDVELRCDPISGHTALYWYRQSLGQGLEFLIYFQGNSAPDKSGLPSDRFSAERTGGSVSTLTIQRTQQEDSAVYLCASSSYYEQYFGPGTRLTVT.

This chain joins TRBV4-1 and TRBJ2-2; 9 nucleotides match TRBD1. CDR3 length equals 18 residues. Germline-derived CDR1 and CDR2 are MGHRA and YSYEKL. J lost 3 bases, V lost 0 bases, and 8 bases had no gene match. CDR3 sequence: CASSQDVRTGAYTGELFF. The CDR3 nucleotides read TGCGCCAGCAGCCAAGATGTAAGGACAGGGGCCTACACCGGGGAGCTGTTTTTT.

This clone has just a few counts. The CDR3 sequence is CASSLTGGPSETQYF. CDR3 in DNA: TGTGCCAGCAGCTTAACCGGGGGACCCTCAGAGACCCAGTACTTC. V gene TRBV7-9 combines with J gene TRBJ2-5, with D possibly TRBD2 on 6 matching bases. Germline V CDR1 and CDR2: SEHNR, FQNEAQ (reference sequence). V was clipped by 2 bases and J by 4 bases, with 14 bases between them. The CDR3 covers 15 residues.

The chain carries TRBV6-4 and TRBJ1-6, with D unclear. The CDR3 covers 13 residues. Germline loops: CDR1 MRHNA, CDR2 SNTAGT. V shed 3 bases and J shed 9 bases, with 9 bases lying between them. The CDR3 is CASSEARGSPLHF. CDR3 DNA sequence: TGTGCCAGCAGTGAAGCTCGGGGTTCACCCCTCCACTTT.

This clone was counted a single time. V usage is TRBV11-2 and J usage is TRBJ1-3, with TRBD1 matching over 7 bases. This CDR3 contains 15 residues. The junction had 5 bases not matched to a gene; V was cut back by 2 bases and J by 4 bases. Germline V CDR1 and CDR2: SGHAT, FQNNGV. In nucleotides, the CDR3 is TGTGCCAGCAGCTTAAGAGGGGGCGTCGGAAACACCATATATTTT. It specifies CASSLRGGVGNTIYF.

V and J are TRBV2 and TRBJ1-1; 12 bases fit TRBD1. The CDR3 consists of 15 residues. After removal of 8 bases from V and 1 base from J, the junction contained 5 bases not matched to a gene. CDR1 is SNHLY, CDR2 FYNNEI, per germline. DNA for the CDR3: TGTGCCAGCCAGGGACAGGGGGCTGGGAACACTGAAGCTTTCTTT. This translates into CASQGQGAGNTEAFF.

This chain links TRBV11-2 with TRBJ1-3; the D gene is possibly TRBD1 (6 bases). The CDR3 is 15 amino acids. V was pared by 0 bases and J by 3 bases, with 9 bases between. Germline assignment: CDR1 SGHAT and CDR2 FQNNGV. CDR3 region: CASSLEGANGNTIYF. Written as DNA, the CDR3 is TGTGCCAGCAGCTTAGAGGGGGCGAATGGAAACACCATATATTTT.

The chain has TRBV28 and TRBJ2-7, with TRBD1 matching over 7 bases. There are 15 residues in the CDR3. With 8 bases clipped from V and 0 bases from J, the junction kept 10 bases outside the gene matches. The germline V gene has CDR1 MDHEN and CDR2 SYDVKM. CDR3 sequence reads: CASALDRFISYEQYF. The CDR3 coding sequence is TGTGCCAGCGCTCTGGACAGGTTCATCTCCTACGAGCAGTACTTC. The full variable domain, in which reference TRBV28 and TRBJ2-7 provide the parts outside the CDR3, is DVKVTQSSRYLVKRTGEKVFLECVQDMDHENMFWYRQDPGLGLRLIYFSYDVKMKEKGDIPEGYSVSREKKERFSLILESASTNQTSMYLCASALDRFISYEQYFGPGTRLTVT.

The CDR3: CASSEWAQGLGEKLFF. The DNA for the CDR3 is TGTGCCAGCAGTGAATGGGCACAGGGGCTGGGTGAAAAACTGTTTTTT. The J gene is TRBJ1-4, the V gene TRBV2; 7 bases match TRBD1. There are 16 residues in the CDR3. The V gene end was trimmed by 2 bases and the J gene end by 7 bases; junction bases not matched to a gene: 10. CDR1 SNHLY and CDR2 FYNNEI come from the germline V gene. Looking up the rest from reference TRBV2 and TRBJ1-4 gives the full variable domain: EPEVTQTPSHQVTQMGQEVILRCVPISNHLYFYWYRQILGQKVEFLVSFYNNEISEKSEIFDDQFSVERPDGSNFTLKIRSTKLEDSAMYFCASSEWAQGLGEKLFFGSGTQLSVL.